This T cell receptor beta chain stems from a study of human thymus T cells. On this clone: Its antigen is as yet unknown.

Overall study findings and caveats: V and J gene usage appeared biased in thymic and blood repertoires.

V was trimmed by 8 bases and J by 7 bases, leaving 12 bases between them. Germline CDR1 MNHNS, CDR2 SASEGT. The CDR3 sequence is 11 residues long. Produced via immunoSEQ multiplex PCR; TCRdb's table is partial and in-frame only. The profile shows some 46,000 clones, 94% of them singletons. Those donating were healthy Finnish infants in corrective surgery for congenital heart defects. An approximately 0.5-1 mL peripheral blood aliquot was taken intraoperatively from four of eight donors. All available leukocytes, rather than a set cell count, yielded the blood DNA. The source material was blood. The receptor's source is a boy in the first two years of life with a congenital heart defect but otherwise immunologically healthy. The chain carries TRBV6-1 and TRBJ2-7, with a tentative D call TRBD2 (6 bases). The CDR3 reads CASRGNEEQYF. The CDR3 coding sequence is TGTGCCAGCCGGGGGAATGAAGAGCAGTACTTC.